This T cell receptor beta chain appears in the sequencing data of a study of OX40 agonist ivuxolimab in advanced cancers. Overall study: Patients with prior anti-PD-1, anti-PD-L1 or anti-CTLA-4 therapy were eligible; 40% had some.

Study-level findings and limits: Among patients with partial responses at 0.1-3.0 mg/kg, clonal expansion was among the lowest. Researchers report that CD8+ T cells had, on average, more expanded clones than CD4+.

With respect to this clone: Its specificity is unknown.

Repertoires were generated with immunoSEQ multiplex PCR, while TCRdb's copy carries only in-frame clones and drops some. Here the sample spans around 81,000 clones, roughly 80% being singletons. Germline V gene sequence: CDR1 PRHDT, CDR2 FYEKMQ (reference sequence). V was trimmed by 3 bases and J by 0 bases, leaving 8 bases between them. There are 14 residues in the CDR3. Source: CD4+ or CD8+ T cells sorted from blood, taken in a trial of the OX40 agonist ivuxolimab. The chain has TRBV13 and TRBJ1-2; perhaps TRBD1 as D (5 bases). The clonotype was recovered from an adult with an advanced solid tumor such as melanoma, head and neck, liver or kidney cancer. CDR3 sequence reads: CASSLGRANYGYTF. The CDR3 DNA sequence: TGTGCCAGCAGCTTGGGCAGGGCTAACTATGGCTACACCTTC. The variable domain in full, completed from reference TRBV13 and TRBJ1-2, reads AAGVIQSPRHLIKEKRETATLKCYPIPRHDTVYWYQQGPGQDPQFLISFYEKMQSDKGSIPDRFSAQQFSDYHSELNMSSLELGDSALYFCASSLGRANYGYTFGSGTRLTVV.